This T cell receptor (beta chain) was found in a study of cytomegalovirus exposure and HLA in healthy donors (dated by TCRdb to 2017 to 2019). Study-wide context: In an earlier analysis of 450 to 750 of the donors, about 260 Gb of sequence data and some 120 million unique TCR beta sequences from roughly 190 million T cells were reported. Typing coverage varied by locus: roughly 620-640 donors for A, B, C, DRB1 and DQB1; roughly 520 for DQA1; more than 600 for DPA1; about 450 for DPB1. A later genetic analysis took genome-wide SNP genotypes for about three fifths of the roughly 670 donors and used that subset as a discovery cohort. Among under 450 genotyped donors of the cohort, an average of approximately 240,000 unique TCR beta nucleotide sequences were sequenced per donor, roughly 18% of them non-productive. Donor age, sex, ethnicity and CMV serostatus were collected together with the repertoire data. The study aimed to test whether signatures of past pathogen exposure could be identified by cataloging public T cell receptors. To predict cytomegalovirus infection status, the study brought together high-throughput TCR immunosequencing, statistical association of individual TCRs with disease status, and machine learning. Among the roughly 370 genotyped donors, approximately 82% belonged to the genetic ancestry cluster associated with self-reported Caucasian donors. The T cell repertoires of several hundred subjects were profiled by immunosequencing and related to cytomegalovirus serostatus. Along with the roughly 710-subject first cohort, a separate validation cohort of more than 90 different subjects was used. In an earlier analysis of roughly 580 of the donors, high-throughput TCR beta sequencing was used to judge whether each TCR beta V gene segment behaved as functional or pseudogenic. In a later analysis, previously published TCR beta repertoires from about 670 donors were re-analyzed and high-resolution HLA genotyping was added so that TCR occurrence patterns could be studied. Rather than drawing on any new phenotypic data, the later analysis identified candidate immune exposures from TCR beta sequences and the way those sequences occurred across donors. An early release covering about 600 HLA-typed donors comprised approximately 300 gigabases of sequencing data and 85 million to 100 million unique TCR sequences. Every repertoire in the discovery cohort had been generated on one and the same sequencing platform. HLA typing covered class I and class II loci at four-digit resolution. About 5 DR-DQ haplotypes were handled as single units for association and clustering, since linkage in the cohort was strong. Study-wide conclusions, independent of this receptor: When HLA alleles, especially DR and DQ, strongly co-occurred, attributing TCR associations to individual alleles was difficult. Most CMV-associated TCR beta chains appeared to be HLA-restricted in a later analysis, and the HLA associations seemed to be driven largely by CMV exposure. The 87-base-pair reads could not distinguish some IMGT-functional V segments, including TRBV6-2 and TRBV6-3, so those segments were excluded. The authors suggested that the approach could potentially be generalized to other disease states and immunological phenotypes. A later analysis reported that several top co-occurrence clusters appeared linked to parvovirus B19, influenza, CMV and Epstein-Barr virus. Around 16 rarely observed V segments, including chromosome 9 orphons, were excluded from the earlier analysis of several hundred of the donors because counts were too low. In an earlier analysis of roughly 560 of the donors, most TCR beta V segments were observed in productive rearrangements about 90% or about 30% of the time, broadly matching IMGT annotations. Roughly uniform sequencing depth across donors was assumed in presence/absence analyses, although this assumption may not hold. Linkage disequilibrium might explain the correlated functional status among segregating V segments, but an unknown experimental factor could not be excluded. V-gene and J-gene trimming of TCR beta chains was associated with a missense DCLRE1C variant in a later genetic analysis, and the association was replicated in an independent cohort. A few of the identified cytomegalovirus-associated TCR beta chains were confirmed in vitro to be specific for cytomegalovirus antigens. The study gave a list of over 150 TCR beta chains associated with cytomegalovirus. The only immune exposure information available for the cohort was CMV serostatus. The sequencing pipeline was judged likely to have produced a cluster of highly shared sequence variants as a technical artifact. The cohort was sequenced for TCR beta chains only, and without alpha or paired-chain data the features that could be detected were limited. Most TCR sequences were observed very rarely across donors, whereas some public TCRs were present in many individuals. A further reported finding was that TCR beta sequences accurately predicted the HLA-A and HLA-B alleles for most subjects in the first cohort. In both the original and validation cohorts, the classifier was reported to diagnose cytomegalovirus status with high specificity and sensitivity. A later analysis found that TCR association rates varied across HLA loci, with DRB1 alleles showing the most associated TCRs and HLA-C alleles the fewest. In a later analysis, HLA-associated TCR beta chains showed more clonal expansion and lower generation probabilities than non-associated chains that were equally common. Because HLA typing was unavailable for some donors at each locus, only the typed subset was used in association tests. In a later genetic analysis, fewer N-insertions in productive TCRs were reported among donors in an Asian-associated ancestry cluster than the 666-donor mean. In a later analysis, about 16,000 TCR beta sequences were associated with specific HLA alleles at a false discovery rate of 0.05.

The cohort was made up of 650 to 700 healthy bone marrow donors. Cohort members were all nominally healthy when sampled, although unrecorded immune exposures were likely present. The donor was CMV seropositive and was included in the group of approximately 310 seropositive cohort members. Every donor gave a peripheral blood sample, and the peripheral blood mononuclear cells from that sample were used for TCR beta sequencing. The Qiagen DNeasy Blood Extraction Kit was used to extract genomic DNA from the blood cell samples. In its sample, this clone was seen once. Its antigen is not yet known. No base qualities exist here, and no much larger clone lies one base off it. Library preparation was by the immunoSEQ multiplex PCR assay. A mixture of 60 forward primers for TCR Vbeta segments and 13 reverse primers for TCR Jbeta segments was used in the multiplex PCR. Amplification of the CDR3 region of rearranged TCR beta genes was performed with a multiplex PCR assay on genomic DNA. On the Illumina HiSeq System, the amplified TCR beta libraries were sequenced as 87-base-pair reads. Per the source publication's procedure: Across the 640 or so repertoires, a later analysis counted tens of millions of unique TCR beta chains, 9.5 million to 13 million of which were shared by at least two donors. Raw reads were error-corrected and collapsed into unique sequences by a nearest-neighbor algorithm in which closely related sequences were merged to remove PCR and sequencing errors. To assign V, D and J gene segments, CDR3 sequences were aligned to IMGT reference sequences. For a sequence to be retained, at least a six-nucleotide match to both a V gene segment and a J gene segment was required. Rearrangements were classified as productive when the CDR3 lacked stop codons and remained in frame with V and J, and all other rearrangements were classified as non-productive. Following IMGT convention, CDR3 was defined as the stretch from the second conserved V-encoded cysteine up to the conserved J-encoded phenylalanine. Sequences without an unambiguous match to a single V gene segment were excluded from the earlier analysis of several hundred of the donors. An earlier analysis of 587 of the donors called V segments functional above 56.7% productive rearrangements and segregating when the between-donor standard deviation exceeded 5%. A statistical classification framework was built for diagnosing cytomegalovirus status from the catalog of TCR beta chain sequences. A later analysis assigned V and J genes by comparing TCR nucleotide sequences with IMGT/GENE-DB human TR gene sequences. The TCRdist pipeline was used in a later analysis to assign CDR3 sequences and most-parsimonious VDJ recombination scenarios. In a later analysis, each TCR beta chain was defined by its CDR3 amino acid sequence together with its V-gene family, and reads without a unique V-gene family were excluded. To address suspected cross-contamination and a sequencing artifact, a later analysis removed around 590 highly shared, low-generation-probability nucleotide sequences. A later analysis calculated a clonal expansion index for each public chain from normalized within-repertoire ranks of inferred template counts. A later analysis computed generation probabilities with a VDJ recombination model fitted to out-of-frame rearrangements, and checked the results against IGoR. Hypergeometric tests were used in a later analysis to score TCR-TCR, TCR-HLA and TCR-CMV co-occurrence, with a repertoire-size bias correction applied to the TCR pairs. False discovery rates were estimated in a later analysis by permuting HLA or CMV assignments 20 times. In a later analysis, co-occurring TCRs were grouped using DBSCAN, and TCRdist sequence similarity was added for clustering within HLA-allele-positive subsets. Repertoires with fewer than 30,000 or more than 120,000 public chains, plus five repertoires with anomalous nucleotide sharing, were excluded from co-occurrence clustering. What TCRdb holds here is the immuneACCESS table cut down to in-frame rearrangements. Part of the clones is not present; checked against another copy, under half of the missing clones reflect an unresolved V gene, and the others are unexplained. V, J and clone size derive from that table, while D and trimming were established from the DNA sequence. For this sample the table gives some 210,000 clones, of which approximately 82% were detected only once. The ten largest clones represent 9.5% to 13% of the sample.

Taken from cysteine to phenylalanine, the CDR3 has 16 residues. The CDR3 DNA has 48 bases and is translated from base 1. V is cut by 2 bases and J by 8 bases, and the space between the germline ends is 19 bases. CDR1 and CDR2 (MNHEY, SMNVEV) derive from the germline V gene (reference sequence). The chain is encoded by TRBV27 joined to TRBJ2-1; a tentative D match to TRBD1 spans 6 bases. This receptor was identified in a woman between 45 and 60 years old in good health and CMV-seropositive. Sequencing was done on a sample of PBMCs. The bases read TGTGCCAGCAGTTTAACCCTCACAGGGATCGAGTATGAGCAGTTCTTC. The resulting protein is CASSLTLTGIEYEQFF.